One sample yielded the 3 T cell receptor beta chains listed below, sequenced in a study of naive and memory T cell subsets. Stated treatment: skin biopsy from PPD injection site in Mantoux-positive individual. TCR cDNA received a 3' ligated oligonucleotide that carried a UMI. The SP2 primer and nested alpha and beta constant region primers amplified ligated cDNA in four rounds. TCRdb recomputed calls from the UMI-ligation and nested PCR reads with MiXCR, one row per CDR3 protein. Of about 37,000 distinct CDR3 sequences listed, roughly 9.6% are singletons. The sequencing used skin, collected from a tuberculin skin test site. The receptor set was obtained from an adult in good health.

The rearrangement uses TRBV19 and TRBJ2-3; D not certain. The V end was cut by 3 bases, the J end by 1 base, with 5 bases between. The CDR3 covers 13 residues. CDR1 is LNHDA and CDR2 is SQIVND in the germline V gene (reference sequence). The DNA of the CDR3 is TGTGCCAGTAGTATTGGCCGCACAGATACGCAGTATTTT. This codes for CASSIGRTDTQYF.

The sample holds a few counts of this clonotype. DNA of the CDR3: TGTGCCAGCAGCCCCGGACCCGGAGGTCCTGAAGCTTTCTTT. Amino acid sequence: CASSPGPGGPEAFF. The rearrangement joins TRBV12-3 or TRBV12-4 to TRBJ1-1; the D is unclear. The CDR3 runs to 14 residues. Trimming shortened V by 6 bases and J by 6 bases, and 17 bases separated the two germline ends.

This clonotype was seen more than once but under ten times. This chain joins TRBV6-5 and TRBJ2-7; 7 bases are shared with TRBD2. The ends lost 4 bases at V and 7 bases at J; junction bases unmatched: 16. Germline V gene data show CDR1 as MNHEY and CDR2 as SVGAGI. This CDR3 contains 16 residues. This CDR3 reads CASSSPLASGTREQYF. In DNA, the CDR3 is TGTGCCAGCAGTTCACCCCTCGCTAGCGGAACCCGGGAGCAGTACTTC.